The clone carrying this T cell receptor beta chain was counted only a few times. Antigen unknown. The protocol was immunoSEQ multiplex PCR, while the TCRdb copy is restricted to in-frame clones and leaves out a portion. The sample has 50,000 to 70,000 clones, around 80% seen once. Time point indicated: week 35, safety follow-up. With topical imiquimod, each dose of the vaccine consisted of 300 ug of mutant IDH1 20-mer peptide. Each astrocytoma in the donors was new, WHO grade 3 or 4, IDH1-mutant and ATRX-lost. This record belongs to a study of a mutant IDH1 vaccine in newly diagnosed glioma. Study background: It was at week 35 that visit V12 occurred, and at week 47 that visit V13 did.

There are 15 residues in the CDR3. Germline lookup yields CDR1 LNHDA and CDR2 SQIVND (reference sequence). The V end was cut by 3 bases, the J end by 3 bases, with 14 bases between. The source was PBMCs, collected from a glioma patient whose treatment included an IDH1 peptide vaccine. V and J are TRBV19 and TRBJ1-1, with D perhaps matching TRBD1 (6 bases). The clonotype comes from a man aged 25 to 40 with glioma. The CDR3 region is CASSIQSGADTEAFF. The CDR3 nucleotides read TGTGCCAGTAGTATTCAGTCGGGGGCGGACACTGAAGCTTTCTTT.